Here is one TCR beta chain with its context. This specimen belongs to a study of blood T cell repertoires in COVID-19. There are 15 residues in the CDR3. V lost 3 bases and J lost 6, with 14 bases in between. Germline V gene data show CDR1 as KGHSH and CDR2 as LQKENI. TCRdb keeps only in-frame clones here, not all; method: immunoSEQ multiplex PCR. The sample yields hundreds of thousands of clones, 85% to 90% seen once. Sequenced material: PBMCs or T cells enriched from blood (not recorded which). The chain couples TRBV18 to TRBJ2-2, with D possibly being TRBD1 (6 bases). This receptor was identified in a woman aged 50 to 60 who had recovered from COVID-19. The CDR3 region is CASSPLTGSAGELFF. The CDR3 nucleotides are TGTGCCAGCTCACCCTTAACAGGGTCGGCCGGGGAGCTGTTTTTT.